This TCR beta chain was sequenced for a study of cytomegalovirus exposure and HLA in healthy donors. This PCR relied on a set of 60 Vbeta primers and 13 Jbeta primers. Repertoires were generated with immunoSEQ multiplex PCR, while TCRdb's copy carries only in-frame clones and drops some. The sample consists of about 200,000 clones, approximately 12% of them appearing once. V was pared by 3 bases and J by 5 bases, with 14 bases between. The V gene's germline CDR1 is SGHRS and CDR2 YFSETQ. The CDR3 covers 15 residues. As for this clone: Within the sample, other DNA sequences also encode this same CDR3.

This TCR derives from a man aged 45-60 years in good health and CMV-seropositive. The chain uses TRBV5-1 and TRBJ1-4; D call uncertain. Source material: PBMCs. The CDR3 nucleotides read TGCGCCAGCAGCTGGGGTGCAGGAGGGAATGAAAAACTGTTTTTT. Translating gives CASSWGAGGNEKLFF.